These 16 T cell receptor beta chains came from one sample sequenced in a study of T cell repertoires in cytomegalovirus infection. Each CDR3 protein gets one entry after TCRdb re-called the reads with MiXCR. Of 200,000 to 300,000 distinct CDR3 sequences listed, 8% to 9.5% are singletons. Material for sequencing was PBMCs. The receptors come from a human donor in good health (CMV status not recorded). Some clones in this sample may be carry-over from other donors' samples.

V gene TRBV20-1 combines with J gene TRBJ1-2; 7 nucleotides match TRBD1. The germline CDR1 and CDR2 sequences are DFQATT and SNEGSKA (reference sequence). The CDR3 length is 13 residues. With 5 bases clipped from V and 5 bases from J, the junction kept 8 bases outside the gene matches. The CDR3: CSAQGDRQYGYTF. In nucleotides, the CDR3 is TGCAGTGCTCAGGGGGACAGACAATATGGCTACACCTTC.

This clonotype was counted only a few times. V and J are TRBV11-2 and TRBJ2-7, with 8 positions matching TRBD2. Germline CDR1 and CDR2: SGHAT and FQNNGV. CDR3 length: 15 amino acids. V was clipped by 7 bases and J by 3 bases; unmatched bases: 11. The CDR3: CASTRAAGEVYEQYF. CDR3 bases: TGTGCCAGCACTAGAGCAGCGGGAGAGGTCTACGAGCAGTACTTC.

This clonotype was found many times. This chain connects TRBV6-1 to TRBJ1-1; 7 bases are shared with TRBD1. The CDR3 spans 14 residues. Germline values: CDR1 MNHNS, CDR2 SASEGT. The ends lost 6 bases at V and 3 bases at J; junction bases unmatched: 7. As DNA, the CDR3 is TGTGCCAGCAGAGGTTCAGGGGGTGACACTGAAGCTTTCTTT. Translated, it gives CASRGSGGDTEAFF.

In its sample, this clonotype was seen many times. The chain links TRBV7-8 to TRBJ2-5; 8 bases are shared with TRBD1. Germline assignment: CDR1 SGHVS and CDR2 FQNEAQ. Trimming removed 7 bases from V and 2 bases from J; junction bases left unmatched: 9. This CDR3 region has 15 residues. The CDR3 DNA reads as TGTGCCAGCACCGGCCTCGGACAGGGACAAGAGACCCAGTACTTC. It codes for CASTGLGQGQETQYF.

This clonotype was detected a few times. This chain joins TRBV11-2 and TRBJ1-1; the match to TRBD1 covers 8 bases. Germline V lookup: CDR1 SGHAT, CDR2 FQNNGV. The CDR3 runs to 15 residues. V shed 5 bases, J shed 6 bases, and the junction held 11 bases outside the gene matches. The CDR3 nucleotides read TGTGCCAGCAGCCCGAACAGGGGGTGGAGGCCTGAAGCTTTCTTT. Translation gives CASSPNRGWRPEAFF.

This clonotype was seen a few times. This chain joins TRBV7-9 and TRBJ2-7, with D perhaps being TRBD1 or TRBD2 (5 bases each). V was trimmed by 5 bases and J by 5 bases, leaving 22 bases between them. CDR1 and CDR2 from the germline V gene are SEHNR and FQNEAQ (reference sequence). The CDR3 runs 16 residues. The chain's CDR3 is CASSRRLHGTQDEQYF. The DNA for the CDR3 is TGTGCCAGCAGCCGACGGCTACACGGGACCCAGGACGAGCAGTACTTC. Together with reference TRBV7-9 and TRBJ2-7, the CDR3 gives the full variable domain: DTGVSQNPRHKITKRGQNVTFRCDPISEHNRLYWYRQTLGQGPEFLTYFQNEAQLEKSRLLSDRFSAERPKGSFSTLEIQRTEQGDSAMYLCASSRRLHGTQDEQYFGPGTRLTVT.

This clonotype has a handful of counts. The CDR3 protein is CASRQGVNSGANVLTF. Here the CDR3 DNA reads TGTGCCAGTAGACAGGGGGTAAACTCTGGGGCCAACGTCCTGACTTTC. The chain is built from TRBV28 and TRBJ2-6; 9 positions agree with TRBD1. Germline V gene sequence: CDR1 MDHEN, CDR2 SYDVKM. V lost 9 bases, J lost 0 bases, and 6 bases stayed unmatched. This CDR3 is 16 amino acids long.

This clonotype occurred a few times. The chain is built from TRBV19 and TRBJ2-7, with TRBD2 matching 8 bases. There are 15 residues in the CDR3. Germline V gene sequence: CDR1 LNHDA, CDR2 SQIVND (reference sequence). V lost 1 base to trimming and J lost 3 bases; unmatched junction nucleotides: 5. Written as DNA, the CDR3 is TGTGCCAGTAGTATAGGAGCGGGGGCATACTACGAGCAGTACTTC. Its protein is CASSIGAGAYYEQYF. The full variable domain, in which reference TRBV19 and TRBJ2-7 provide the parts outside the CDR3, is DGGITQSPKYLFRKEGQNVTLSCEQNLNHDAMYWYRQDPGQGLRLIYYSQIVNDFQKGDIAEGYSVSREKKESFPLTVTSAQKNPTAFYLCASSIGAGAYYEQYFGPGTRLTVT.

This clonotype was counted ten times or more. This chain connects TRBV7-2 to TRBJ2-1; TRBD2 matches 13 bases. The CDR3 sequence is 16 residues long. Looked up from germline, CDR1 is SGHTA and CDR2 is FQGNSA. The junction had 5 bases not matched to a gene; V was cut back by 1 base and J by 8 bases. CDR3 loop: CASSLGLAGGTDEQFF. Written as DNA, the CDR3 is TGTGCCAGCAGCTTAGGACTAGCGGGAGGAACTGATGAGCAGTTCTTC.

This clonotype was counted at least ten times. The chain has TRBV19 and TRBJ1-5; D is perhaps TRBD1 (6 bases). This CDR3 spans 14 amino acids. V lost 8 bases to trimming and J lost 0 bases, with 11 bases between them. CDR1 and CDR2 (germline): LNHDA, SQIVND (reference sequence). As DNA, the CDR3 is TGTGCCAGTGGAGACAGGAGTAGCAATCAGCCCCAGCATTTT. Amino acid sequence: CASGDRSSNQPQHF.

This clonotype was seen at least ten times. The rearrangement joins TRBV5-1 to TRBJ2-3, with TRBD2 matching over 12 bases. The germline CDR1 and CDR2 sequences are SGHRS and YFSETQ. The V gene end was trimmed by 4 bases and the J gene end by 4 bases; junction bases not matched to a gene: 4. The CDR3 length is 15 residues. CDR3 protein: CASSPSGRASDTQYF. In nucleotides, the CDR3 is TGCGCCAGCAGCCCTAGCGGGAGGGCCTCAGATACGCAGTATTTT.

In its sample, this clonotype was seen many times. V gene TRBV11-2 combines with J gene TRBJ2-7; no firm D call. The V gene lost 11 bases and the J gene lost 0 bases, with 17 bases spanning the gap. From germline, CDR1 is SGHAT and CDR2 FQNNGV. This CDR3 has 14 residues. The CDR3 sequence is CASMTQSSSYEQYF. CDR3 in DNA: TGTGCCTCCATGACTCAATCAAGCTCCTACGAGCAGTACTTC.

Many counts were recorded for this clonotype. The chain is built from TRBV11-3 and TRBJ2-7; 9 bases map to TRBD2. Germline CDR1 is SGHNT and CDR2 is YENEEA. The J segment lost 2 bases and the V segment lost 5 bases, leaving 7 bases of the junction unmatched. This CDR3 contains 15 residues. CDR3: CASSLSAGGPYEQYF. CDR3 sequence (DNA): TGTGCCAGCAGCCTCTCAGCGGGGGGTCCCTACGAGCAGTACTTC.

This clonotype was found many times. The V gene is TRBV27, the J gene TRBJ2-7; 11 positions agree with TRBD1. The V segment lost 1 base and the J segment 4 bases; nucleotides outside the gene matches: 6. Germline V gene lookup returns CDR1 MNHEY and CDR2 SMNVEV (reference sequence). The CDR3 totals 16 residues. The CDR3 protein is CASSLFGQGAFYEQYF. DNA for the CDR3: TGTGCCAGCAGTTTATTTGGACAGGGGGCGTTTTACGAGCAGTACTTC.

This clonotype was seen repeatedly, ten times or more. The rearrangement links TRBV7-2 to TRBJ2-1; perhaps TRBD2 as D (5 bases). Germline values: CDR1 SGHTA, CDR2 FQGNSA. V was pared by 2 bases and J by 3 bases, with 14 bases between. The CDR3 spans 16 residues. The CDR3 loop is CASSLSSAVGYNEQFF. The DNA for the CDR3 is TGTGCCAGCAGCTTATCTTCAGCGGTTGGCTACAATGAGCAGTTCTTC.

The rearrangement joins TRBV11-2 to TRBJ2-7, with D possibly matching TRBD1 (5 bases). The CDR3 sequence is 13 residues long. With 5 bases removed from V and 2 bases from J, the gap between germline ends came to 10 bases. In germline, CDR1 is SGHAT, CDR2 FQNNGV. The CDR3 nucleotides are TGTGCCAGCAGCCGACAGTCCGCCTACGAGCAGTACTTC. It yields the protein CASSRQSAYEQYF. The full variable domain, rest sourced from reference TRBV11-2 and TRBJ2-7, is EAGVAQSPRYKIIEKRQSVAFWCNPISGHATLYWYQQILGQGPKLLIQFQNNGVVDDSQLPKDRFSAERLKGVDSTLKIQPAKLEDSAVYLCASSRQSAYEQYFGPGTRLTVT.